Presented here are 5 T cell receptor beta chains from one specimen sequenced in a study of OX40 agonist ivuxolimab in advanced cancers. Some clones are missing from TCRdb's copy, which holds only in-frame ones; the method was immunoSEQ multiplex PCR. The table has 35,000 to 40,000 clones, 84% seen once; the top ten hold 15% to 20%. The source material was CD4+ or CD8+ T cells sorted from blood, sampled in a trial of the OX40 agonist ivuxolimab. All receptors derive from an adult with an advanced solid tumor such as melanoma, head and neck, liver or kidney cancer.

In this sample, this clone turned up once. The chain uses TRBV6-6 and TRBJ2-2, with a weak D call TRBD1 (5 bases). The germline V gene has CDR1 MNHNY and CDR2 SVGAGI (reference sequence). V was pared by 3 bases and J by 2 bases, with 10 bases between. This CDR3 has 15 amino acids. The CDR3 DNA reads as TGTGCCAGCAGTTATAGGGGCTACAACACCGGGGAGCTGTTTTTT. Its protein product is CASSYRGYNTGELFF.

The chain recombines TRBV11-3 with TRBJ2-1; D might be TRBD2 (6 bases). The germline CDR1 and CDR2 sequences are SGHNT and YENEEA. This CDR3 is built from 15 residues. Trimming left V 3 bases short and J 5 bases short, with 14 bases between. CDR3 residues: CASSLAAGSNNEQFF. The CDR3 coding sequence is TGTGCCAGCAGCTTGGCGGCGGGGTCGAACAATGAGCAGTTCTTC.

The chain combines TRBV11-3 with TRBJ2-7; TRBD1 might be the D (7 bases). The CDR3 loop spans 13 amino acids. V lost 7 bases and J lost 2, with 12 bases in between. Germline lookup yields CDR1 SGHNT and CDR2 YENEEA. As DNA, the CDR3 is TGTGCCAGCACTCCCAGGGGGGCCTACGAGCAGTACTTC. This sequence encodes CASTPRGAYEQYF.

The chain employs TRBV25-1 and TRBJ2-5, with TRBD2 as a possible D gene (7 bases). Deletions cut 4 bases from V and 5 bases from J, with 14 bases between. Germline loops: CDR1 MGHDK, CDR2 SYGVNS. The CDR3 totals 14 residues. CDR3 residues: CASSAPGGRETQYF. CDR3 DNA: TGTGCCAGCAGTGCCCCCGGGGGGCGGGAGACCCAGTACTTC.

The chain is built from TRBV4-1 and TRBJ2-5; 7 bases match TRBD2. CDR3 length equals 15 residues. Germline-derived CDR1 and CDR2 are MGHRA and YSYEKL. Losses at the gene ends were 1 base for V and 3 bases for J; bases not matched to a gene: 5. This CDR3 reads CASSQVASGEETQYF. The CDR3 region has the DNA TGCGCCAGCAGCCAAGTAGCGAGCGGGGAAGAGACCCAGTACTTC.